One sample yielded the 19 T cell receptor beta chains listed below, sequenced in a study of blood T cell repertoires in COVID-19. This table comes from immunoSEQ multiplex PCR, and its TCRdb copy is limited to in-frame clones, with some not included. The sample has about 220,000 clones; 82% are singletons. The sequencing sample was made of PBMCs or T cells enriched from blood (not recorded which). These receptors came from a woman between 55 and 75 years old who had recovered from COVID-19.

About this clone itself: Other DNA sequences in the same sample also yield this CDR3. CDR3: CASSPQGAGTEAFF. DNA for the CDR3: TGTGCCAGCTCGCCCCAGGGGGCTGGAACTGAAGCTTTCTTT. V and J are TRBV7-9 and TRBJ1-1; 8 bases are shared with TRBD1. The CDR3 has 14 residues. V gave up 8 bases and J gave up 5 bases; unmatched junction bases: 10. The germline V gene has CDR1 SEHNR and CDR2 FQNEAQ (reference sequence).

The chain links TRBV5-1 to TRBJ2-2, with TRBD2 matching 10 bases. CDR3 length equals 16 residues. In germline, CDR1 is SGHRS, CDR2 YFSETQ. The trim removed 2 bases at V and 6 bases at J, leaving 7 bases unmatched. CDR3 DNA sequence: TGCGCCAGCAGCTTCTTATCGGGACTAGCGTCCGGGGAGCTGTTTTTT. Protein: CASSFLSGLASGELFF.

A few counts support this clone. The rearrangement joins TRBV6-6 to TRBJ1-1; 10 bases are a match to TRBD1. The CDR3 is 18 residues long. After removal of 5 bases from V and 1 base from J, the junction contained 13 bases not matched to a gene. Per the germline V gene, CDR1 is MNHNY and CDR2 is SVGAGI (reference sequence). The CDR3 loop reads CASSPRKTGGESNTEAFF. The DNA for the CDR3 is TGTGCCAGCAGTCCACGGAAGACAGGGGGCGAGTCGAACACTGAAGCTTTCTTT.

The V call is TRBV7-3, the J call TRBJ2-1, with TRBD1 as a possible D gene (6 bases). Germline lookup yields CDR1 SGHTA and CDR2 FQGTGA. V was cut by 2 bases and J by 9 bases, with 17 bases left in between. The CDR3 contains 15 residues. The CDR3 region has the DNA TGTGCCAGCAGCTTAGCTGGGGGCTCCTCGGCTGAGCAGTTCTTC. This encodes CASSLAGGSSAEQFF.

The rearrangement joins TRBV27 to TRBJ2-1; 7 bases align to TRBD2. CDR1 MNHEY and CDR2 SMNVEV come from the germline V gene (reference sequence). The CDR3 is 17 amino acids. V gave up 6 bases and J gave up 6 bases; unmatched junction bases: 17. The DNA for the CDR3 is TGTGCCAGCAGCTCCCTCAAGCGGGGATACCCCGCCAATGAGCAGTTCTTC. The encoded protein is CASSSLKRGYPANEQFF.

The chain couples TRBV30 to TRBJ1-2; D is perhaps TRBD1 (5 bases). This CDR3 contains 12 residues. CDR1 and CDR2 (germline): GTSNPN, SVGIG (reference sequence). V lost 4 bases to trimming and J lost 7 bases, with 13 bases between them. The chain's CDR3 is CAWNAEGRGYTF. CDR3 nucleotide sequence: TGTGCCTGGAATGCGGAGGGGCGTGGCTACACCTTC. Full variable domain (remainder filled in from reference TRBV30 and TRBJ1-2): SQTIHQWPATLVQPVGSPLSLECTVEGTSNPNLYWYRQAAGRGLQLLFYSVGIGQISSEVPQNLSASRPQDRQFILSSKKLLLSDSGFYLCAWNAEGRGYTFGSGTRLTVV.

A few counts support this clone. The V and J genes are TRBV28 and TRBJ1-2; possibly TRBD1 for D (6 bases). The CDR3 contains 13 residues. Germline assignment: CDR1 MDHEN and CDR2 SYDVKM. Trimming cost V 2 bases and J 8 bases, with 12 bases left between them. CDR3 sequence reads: CASSLGGARGYTF. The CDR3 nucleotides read TGTGCCAGCAGTTTAGGGGGGGCTCGGGGCTACACCTTC.

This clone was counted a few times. This CDR3 is CASSSRTSGGDNEQFF. The CDR3 coding sequence is TGCGCCAGCAGCTCCCGTACTAGCGGGGGGGACAATGAGCAGTTCTTC. The rearrangement joins TRBV5-1 to TRBJ2-1, with 13 bases identical to TRBD2. The CDR3 contains 16 residues. Germline V gene data show CDR1 as SGHRS and CDR2 as YFSETQ. V lost 3 bases, J lost 5 bases, and 5 bases stayed unmatched.

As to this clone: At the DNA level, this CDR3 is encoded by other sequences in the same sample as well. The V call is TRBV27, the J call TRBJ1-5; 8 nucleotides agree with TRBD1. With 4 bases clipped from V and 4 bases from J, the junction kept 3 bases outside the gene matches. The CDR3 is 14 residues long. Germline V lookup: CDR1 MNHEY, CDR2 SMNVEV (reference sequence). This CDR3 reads CASSSQGVNQPQHF. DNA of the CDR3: TGTGCCAGCAGTTCACAGGGGGTGAATCAGCCCCAGCATTTT.

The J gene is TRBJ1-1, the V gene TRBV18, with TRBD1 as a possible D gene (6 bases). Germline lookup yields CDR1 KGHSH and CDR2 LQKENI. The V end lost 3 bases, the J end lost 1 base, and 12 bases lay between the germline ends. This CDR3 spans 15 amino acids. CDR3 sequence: CASSPPGGANTEAFF. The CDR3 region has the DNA TGTGCCAGCTCACCCCCCGGGGGGGCGAACACTGAAGCTTTCTTT.

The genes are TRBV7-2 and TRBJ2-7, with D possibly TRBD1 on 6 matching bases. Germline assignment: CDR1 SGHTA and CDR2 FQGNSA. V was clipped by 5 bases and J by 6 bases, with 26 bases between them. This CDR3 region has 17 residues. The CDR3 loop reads CASSQQGKQGRLGEQYF. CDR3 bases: TGTGCCAGCAGCCAACAGGGAAAACAGGGAAGGTTGGGCGAGCAGTACTTC.

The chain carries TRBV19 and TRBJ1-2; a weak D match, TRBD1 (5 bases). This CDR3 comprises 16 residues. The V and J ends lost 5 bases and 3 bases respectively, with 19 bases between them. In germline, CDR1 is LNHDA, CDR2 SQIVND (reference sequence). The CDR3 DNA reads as TGTGCCAGTAGTGCGGAGCGTCAGGGTTTAGACTATGGCTACACCTTC. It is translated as CASSAERQGLDYGYTF.

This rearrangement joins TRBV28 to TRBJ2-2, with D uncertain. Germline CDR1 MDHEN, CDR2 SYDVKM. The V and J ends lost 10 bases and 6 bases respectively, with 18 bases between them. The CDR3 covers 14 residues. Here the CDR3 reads CATLNRESPGELFF. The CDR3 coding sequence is TGTGCCACTCTCAATCGAGAGAGTCCCGGGGAGCTGTTTTTT. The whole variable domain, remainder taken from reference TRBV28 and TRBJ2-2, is DVKVTQSSRYLVKRTGEKVFLECVQDMDHENMFWYRQDPGLGLRLIYFSYDVKMKEKGDIPEGYSVSREKKERFSLILESASTNQTSMYLCATLNRESPGELFFGEGSRLTVL.

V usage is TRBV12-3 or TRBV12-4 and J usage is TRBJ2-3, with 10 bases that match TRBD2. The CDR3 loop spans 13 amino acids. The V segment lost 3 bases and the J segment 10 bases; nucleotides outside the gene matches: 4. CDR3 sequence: CASSLSSGRAQYF. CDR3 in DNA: TGTGCCAGCAGTTTGTCTAGCGGGAGAGCGCAGTATTTT.

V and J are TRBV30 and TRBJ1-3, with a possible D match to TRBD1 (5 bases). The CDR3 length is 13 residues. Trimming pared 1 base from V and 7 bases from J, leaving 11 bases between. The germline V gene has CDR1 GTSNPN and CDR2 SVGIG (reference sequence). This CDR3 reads CAWSETVANTIYF. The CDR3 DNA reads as TGTGCCTGGAGTGAGACAGTGGCGAACACCATATATTTT.

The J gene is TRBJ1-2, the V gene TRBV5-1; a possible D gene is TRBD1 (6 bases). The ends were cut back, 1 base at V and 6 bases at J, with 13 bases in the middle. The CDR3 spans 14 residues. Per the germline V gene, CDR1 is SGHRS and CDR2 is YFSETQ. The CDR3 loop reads CASSLKGEFDGYTF. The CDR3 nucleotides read TGCGCCAGCAGCTTGAAGGGGGAGTTTGATGGCTACACCTTC.

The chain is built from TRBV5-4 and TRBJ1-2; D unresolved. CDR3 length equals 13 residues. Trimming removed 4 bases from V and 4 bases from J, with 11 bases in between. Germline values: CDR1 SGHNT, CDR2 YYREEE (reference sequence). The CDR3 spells CASSLDGIYGYTF. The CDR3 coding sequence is TGTGCCAGCAGCCTCGACGGGATCTATGGCTACACCTTC.

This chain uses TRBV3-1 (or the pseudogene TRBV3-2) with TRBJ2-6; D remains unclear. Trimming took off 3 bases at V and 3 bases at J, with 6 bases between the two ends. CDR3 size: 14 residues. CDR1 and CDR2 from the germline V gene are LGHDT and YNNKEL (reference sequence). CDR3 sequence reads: CASSHAGGANVLTF. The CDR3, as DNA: TGTGCCAGCAGCCACGCAGGTGGGGCCAACGTCCTGACTTTC.

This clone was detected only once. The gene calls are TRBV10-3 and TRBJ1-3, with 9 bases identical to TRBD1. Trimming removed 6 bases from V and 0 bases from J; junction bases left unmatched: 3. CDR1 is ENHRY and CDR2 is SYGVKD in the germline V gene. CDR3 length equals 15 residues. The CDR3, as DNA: TGTGCCATCAGGGGGGACAGGGACTCTGGAAACACCATATATTTT. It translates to CAIRGDRDSGNTIYF.